This T cell receptor (beta chain) is drawn from a study of T-cell reconstitution after alpha-beta-depleted transplantation in children. Overall study findings and caveats: Surviving recipient T cells and thymic progenitors accounted for the high day-60 TCRbeta diversity observed in some patients.

This clonotype was seen many times. Its antigen remains unidentified. A library of TCRbeta sequences, prepared with unique molecular identifiers, was generated. TCRdb independently ran MiXCR on the PCR reads; one entry per CDR3 protein. This table holds approximately 500,000 distinct CDR3 sequences, under 12% found once. Germline lookup yields CDR1 LGHNA and CDR2 YSLEER. V lost 4 bases to trimming and J lost 6 bases; unmatched junction nucleotides: 10. This CDR3 has 16 amino acids. The chain has TRBV4-3 and TRBJ2-3; 10 bases agree with TRBD2. This clonotype was sampled from a child aged 2 to 15 with inherited bone marrow failure, due to receive a stem cell transplant. Sequenced material: PBMCs, taken before TCRalphabeta/CD19-depleted stem cell transplant. The CDR3: CASSPGPSGSVDTQYF. The CDR3 DNA sequence: TGCGCCAGCAGCCCCGGCCCTAGCGGGAGCGTTGATACGCAGTATTTT.